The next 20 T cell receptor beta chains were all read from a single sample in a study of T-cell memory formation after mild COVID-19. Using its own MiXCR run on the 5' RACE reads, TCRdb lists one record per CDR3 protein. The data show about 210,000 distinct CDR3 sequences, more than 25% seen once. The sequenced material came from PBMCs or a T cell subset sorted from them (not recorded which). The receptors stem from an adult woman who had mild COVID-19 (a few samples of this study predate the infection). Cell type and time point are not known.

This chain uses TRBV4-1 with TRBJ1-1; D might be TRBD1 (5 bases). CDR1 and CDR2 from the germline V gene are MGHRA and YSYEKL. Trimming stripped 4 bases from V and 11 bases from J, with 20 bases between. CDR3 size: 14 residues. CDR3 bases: TGCGCCAGCAGCCTTAAGCGGGGGGAGACGATGGCTTTCTTT. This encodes CASSLKRGETMAFF.

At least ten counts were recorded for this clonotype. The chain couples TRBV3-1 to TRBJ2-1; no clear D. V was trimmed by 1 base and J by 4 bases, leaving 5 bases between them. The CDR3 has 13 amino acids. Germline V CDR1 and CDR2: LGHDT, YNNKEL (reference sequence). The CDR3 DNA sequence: TGTGCCAGCAGCCAAGGGTCTTACAATGAGCAGTTCTTC. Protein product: CASSQGSYNEQFF.

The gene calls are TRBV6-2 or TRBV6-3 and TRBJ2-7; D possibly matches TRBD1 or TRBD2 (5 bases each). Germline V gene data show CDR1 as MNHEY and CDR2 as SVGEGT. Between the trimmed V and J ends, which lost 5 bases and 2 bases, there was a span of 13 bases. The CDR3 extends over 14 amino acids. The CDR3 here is CASSNRDGTYEQYF. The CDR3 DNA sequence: TGTGCCAGCAGTAACCGGGACGGTACCTACGAGCAGTACTTC.

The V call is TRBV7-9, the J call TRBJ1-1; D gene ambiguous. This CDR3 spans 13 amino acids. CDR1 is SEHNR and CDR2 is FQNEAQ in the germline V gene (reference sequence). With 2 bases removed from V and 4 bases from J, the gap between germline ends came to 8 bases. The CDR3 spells CASSLYPGTEAFF. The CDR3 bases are TGTGCCAGCAGCTTATATCCGGGCACTGAAGCTTTCTTT.

The CDR3 is CASTWVIDGTGDYGYTF. In DNA form, the CDR3 reads TGTGCCAGCACTTGGGTAATCGACGGGACAGGGGACTATGGCTACACCTTC. The chain links TRBV6-1 to TRBJ1-2; TRBD1 matches 10 bases. Germline V gene sequence: CDR1 MNHNS, CDR2 SASEGT. The ends lost 7 bases at V and 3 bases at J; junction bases unmatched: 14. The length of the CDR3 is 17 residues.

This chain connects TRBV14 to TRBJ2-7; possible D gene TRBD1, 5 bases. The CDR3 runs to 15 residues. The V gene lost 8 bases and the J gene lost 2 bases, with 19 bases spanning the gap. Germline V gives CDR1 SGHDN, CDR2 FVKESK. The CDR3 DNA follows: TGTGCCAGCGGGGCCCACCCTGGCCCAACCTACGAGCAGTACTTC. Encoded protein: CASGAHPGPTYEQYF.

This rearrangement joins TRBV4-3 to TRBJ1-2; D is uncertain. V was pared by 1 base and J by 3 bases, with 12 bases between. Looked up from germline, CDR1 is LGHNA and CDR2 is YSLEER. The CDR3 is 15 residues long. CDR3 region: CASSQALESYYGYTF. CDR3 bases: TGCGCCAGCAGCCAAGCCCTGGAGAGCTACTATGGCTACACCTTC.

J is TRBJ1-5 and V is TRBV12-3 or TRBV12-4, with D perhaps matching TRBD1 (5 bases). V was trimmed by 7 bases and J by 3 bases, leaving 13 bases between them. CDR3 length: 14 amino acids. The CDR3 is CASNRGAVNQPQHF. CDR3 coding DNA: TGTGCCAGCAATCGTGGGGCGGTCAATCAGCCCCAGCATTTT.

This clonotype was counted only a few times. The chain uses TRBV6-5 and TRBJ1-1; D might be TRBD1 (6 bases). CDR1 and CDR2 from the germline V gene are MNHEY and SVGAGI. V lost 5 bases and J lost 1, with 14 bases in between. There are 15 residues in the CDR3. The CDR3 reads CASSPRGLWNTEAFF. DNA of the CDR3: TGTGCCAGCAGTCCCCGGGGGCTATGGAACACTGAAGCTTTCTTT.

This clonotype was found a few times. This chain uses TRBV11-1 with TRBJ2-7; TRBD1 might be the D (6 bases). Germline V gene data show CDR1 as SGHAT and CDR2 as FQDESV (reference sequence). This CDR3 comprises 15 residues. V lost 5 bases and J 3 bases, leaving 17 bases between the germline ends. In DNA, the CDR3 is TGTGCCAGCAGCCTGGACGGAATCAGGGGCTACGAGCAGTACTTC. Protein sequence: CASSLDGIRGYEQYF.

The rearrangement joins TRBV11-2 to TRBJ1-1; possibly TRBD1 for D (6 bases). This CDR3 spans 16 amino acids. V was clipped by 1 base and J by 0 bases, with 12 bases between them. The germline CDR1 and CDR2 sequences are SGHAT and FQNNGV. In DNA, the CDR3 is TGTGCCAGCAGCTTAGTTGGGGGGCGAATGAACACTGAAGCTTTCTTT. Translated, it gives CASSLVGGRMNTEAFF.

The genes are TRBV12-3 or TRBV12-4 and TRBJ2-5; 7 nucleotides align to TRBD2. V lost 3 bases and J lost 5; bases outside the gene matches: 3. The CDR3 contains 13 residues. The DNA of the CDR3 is TGTGCCAGCAGTTTCGGGGGAGGGGAGACCCAGTACTTC. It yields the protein CASSFGGGETQYF.

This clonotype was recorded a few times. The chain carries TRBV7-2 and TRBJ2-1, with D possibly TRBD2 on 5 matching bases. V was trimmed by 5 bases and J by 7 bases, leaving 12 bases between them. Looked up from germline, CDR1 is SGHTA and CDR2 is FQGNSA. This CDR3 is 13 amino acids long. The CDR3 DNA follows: TGTGCCAGCAGCCCGCCCGGGGTAAATGAGCAGTTCTTC. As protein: CASSPPGVNEQFF.

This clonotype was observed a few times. The CDR3 spells CASSAGTSGQETQYF. Here the CDR3 DNA reads TGTGCCAGCAGCGCCGGGACTAGCGGGCAAGAGACCCAGTACTTC. The genes are TRBV11-2 and TRBJ2-5, with TRBD2 identical over 12 bases. Germline V gene sequence: CDR1 SGHAT, CDR2 FQNNGV. CDR3 length equals 15 residues. Trimming removed 5 bases from V and 2 bases from J; junction bases left unmatched: 3.

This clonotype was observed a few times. The chain's CDR3 is CASSVGLAGASTDTQYF. The DNA of the CDR3 is TGTGCCAGCAGCGTGGGACTAGCGGGAGCCAGCACAGATACGCAGTATTTT. The V gene is TRBV7-2, the J gene TRBJ2-3, with 14 bases aligning to TRBD2. Germline assignment: CDR1 SGHTA and CDR2 FQGNSA. The CDR3 is 17 residues long. V trimming: 5 bases; J trimming: 0 bases; junction bases outside the gene matches: 4.

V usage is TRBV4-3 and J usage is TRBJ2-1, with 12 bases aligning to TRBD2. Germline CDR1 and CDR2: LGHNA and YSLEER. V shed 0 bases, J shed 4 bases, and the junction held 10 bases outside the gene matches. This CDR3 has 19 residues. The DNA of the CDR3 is TGCGCCAGCAGCCAAGATGGGCTAGCGGGAGGGCCCTCTTACAATGAGCAGTTCTTC. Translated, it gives CASSQDGLAGGPSYNEQFF.

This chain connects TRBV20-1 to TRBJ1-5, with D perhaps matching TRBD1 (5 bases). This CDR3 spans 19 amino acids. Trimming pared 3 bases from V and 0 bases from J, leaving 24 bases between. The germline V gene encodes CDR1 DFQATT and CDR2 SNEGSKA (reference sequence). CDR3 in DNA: TGCAGTGCTAGGCCAAGTTGGCTCGGGACCTTCGCTAGCAATCAGCCCCAGCATTTT. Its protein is CSARPSWLGTFASNQPQHF.

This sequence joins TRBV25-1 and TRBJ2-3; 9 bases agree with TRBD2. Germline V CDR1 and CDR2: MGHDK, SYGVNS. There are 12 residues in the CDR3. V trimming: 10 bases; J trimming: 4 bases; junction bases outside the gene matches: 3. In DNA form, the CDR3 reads TGTGCCACCTGGACTAGCGCAGATACGCAGTATTTT. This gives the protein CATWTSADTQYF.

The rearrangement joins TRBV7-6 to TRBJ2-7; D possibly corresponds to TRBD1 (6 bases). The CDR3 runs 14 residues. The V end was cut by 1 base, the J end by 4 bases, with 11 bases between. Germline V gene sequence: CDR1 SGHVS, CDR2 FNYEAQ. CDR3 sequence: CASSLDQGWYEQYF. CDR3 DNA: TGTGCCAGCAGCTTAGACCAGGGGTGGTACGAGCAGTACTTC.

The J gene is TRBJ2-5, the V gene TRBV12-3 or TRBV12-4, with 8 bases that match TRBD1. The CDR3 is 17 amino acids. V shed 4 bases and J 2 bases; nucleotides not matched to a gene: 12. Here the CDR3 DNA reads TGTGCCAGCAGTTCCGGGACAGGCTTCAGGGGGCAAGAGACCCAGTACTTC. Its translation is CASSSGTGFRGQETQYF.